This T cell receptor beta chain was captured in a study of OX40 agonist ivuxolimab in advanced cancers. Study-wide context: Ivuxolimab is an agonistic anti-OX40 (CD134) antibody, and patients were treated with it. Study-level findings and limits: Some of the lowest clonal expansion was seen in partial responders at 0.1-3.0 mg/kg. The CD4+ and CD8+ T cells in the blood had expanded clonally by week 6 at 0.1 to 3.0 mg/kg. More expanded clones were seen, on average, in CD8+ T cells than in CD4+.

Assay: immunoSEQ multiplex PCR; the TCRdb copy retains only in-frame clones and omits some. The profile shows about 46,000 clones, around 87% of them singletons. Turning to this clone: The antigen is not known.

This clonotype was obtained from an adult with an advanced solid tumor such as melanoma, head and neck, liver or kidney cancer. Source: CD4+ or CD8+ T cells sorted from blood, taken in a trial of the OX40 agonist ivuxolimab.

CDR3 in DNA: TGTGCCAGCAGCTTACAGGGCACCACAGCCCCTAACTATGGCTACACCTTC. The encoded protein is CASSLQGTTAPNYGYTF. The V call is TRBV5-5, the J call TRBJ1-2, with a tentative D call TRBD1 (6 bases). The CDR3 covers 17 residues. V was pared by 2 bases and J by 0 bases, with 17 bases between. Germline V gives CDR1 SGHKS, CDR2 YYEKEE (reference sequence). Complete variable domain (other parts from reference TRBV5-5 and TRBJ1-2): DAGVTQSPTHLIKTRGQQVTLRCSPISGHKSVSWYQQVLGQGPQFIFQYYEKEERGRGNFPDRFSARQFPNYSSELNVNALLLGDSALYLCASSLQGTTAPNYGYTFGSGTRLTVV.